The present T cell receptor (beta chain) was sequenced within a study of blood T cell repertoires in COVID-19. Study summary: Some COVID-19 samples were acute and others convalescent; all came from the United States, Italy and Spain. T cells, B-cell-depleted T cells, or PBMCs supplied cDNA or gDNA.

For this clone: The germline gene is not matched at one end of the junction; a read error may be the cause.

Original data processing: Amplification with reference gene primers provided the estimates of nucleated cell counts. The repertoire was sequenced with immunoSEQ multiplex PCR; TCRdb's copy has only in-frame clones and lacks some. V, J and clone size reflect that table, while D and trimming were determined from the DNA. The sample lists roughly 66,000 clones; 80% to 85% were seen once. CDR3 length: 18 amino acids. Germline V gene lookup returns CDR1 KGHSH and CDR2 LQKENI. The receptor was derived from a woman aged 55-69 years with acute or convalescent COVID-19. The chain employs TRBV18 and TRBJ1-4; maybe TRBD1 (5 bases). The sequenced sample was peripheral blood. The CDR3 sequence: CASSPRQKATTTNEKLFF. In nucleotides, the CDR3 is TGTGCCAGCTCACCTAGACAGAAGGCCACAACAACAAATGAAAAACTGTTTTTT. Filled out from reference TRBV18 and TRBJ1-4, the complete variable domain reads NAGVMQNPRHLVRRRGQEARLRCSPMKGHSHVYWYRQLPEEGLKFMVYLQKENIIDESGMPKERFSAEFPKEGPSILRIQQVVRGDSAAYFCASSPRQKATTTNEKLFFGSGTQLSVL.